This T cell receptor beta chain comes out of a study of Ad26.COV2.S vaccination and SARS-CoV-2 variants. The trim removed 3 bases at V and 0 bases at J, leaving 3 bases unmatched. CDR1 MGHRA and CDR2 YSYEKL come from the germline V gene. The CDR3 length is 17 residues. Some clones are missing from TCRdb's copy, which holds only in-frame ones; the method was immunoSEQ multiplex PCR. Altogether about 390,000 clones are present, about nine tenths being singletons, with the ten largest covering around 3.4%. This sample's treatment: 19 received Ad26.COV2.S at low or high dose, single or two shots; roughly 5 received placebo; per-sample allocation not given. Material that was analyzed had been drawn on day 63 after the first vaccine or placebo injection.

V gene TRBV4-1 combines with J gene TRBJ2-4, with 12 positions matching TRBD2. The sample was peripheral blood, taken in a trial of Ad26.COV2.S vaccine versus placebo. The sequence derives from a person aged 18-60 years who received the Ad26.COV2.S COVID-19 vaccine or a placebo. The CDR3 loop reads CASSQGLAGLAKNIQYF. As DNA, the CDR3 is TGCGCCAGCAGCCAGGGACTAGCGGGTCTAGCCAAAAACATTCAGTACTTC.